This T cell receptor beta chain is drawn from a study of blood T cells in healthy people across ages. Notes on the study in general: Strongly correlated with naive T cell percentage was TCR beta diversity.

This clonotype was seen only a few times. The antigen is not known. The V gene lost 5 bases and the J gene lost 4 bases, with 8 bases spanning the gap. Germline CDR1 reads SGHAT; CDR2 reads FQNNGV. The CDR3 extends over 13 amino acids. Together with a sample-barcoded 5' primer, a J-beta primer mix was included in a second PCR lasting roughly 6 to 12 cycles. The authors tagged each cDNA molecule using a template-switch adaptor with 12 random nucleotides. TCRdb processed the 5' RACE reads anew with MiXCR; each CDR3 protein has one entry. The table has roughly 570,000 distinct CDR3 sequences, roughly 28% seen once.

Sequencing input: blood. The rearrangement joins TRBV11-2 to TRBJ2-2; unclear D gene. The receptor's source is a woman aged 70-85 years in good health. This CDR3 reads CASSPQRTGELFF. The DNA of the CDR3 is TGTGCCAGCAGCCCCCAACGCACCGGGGAGCTGTTTTTT.